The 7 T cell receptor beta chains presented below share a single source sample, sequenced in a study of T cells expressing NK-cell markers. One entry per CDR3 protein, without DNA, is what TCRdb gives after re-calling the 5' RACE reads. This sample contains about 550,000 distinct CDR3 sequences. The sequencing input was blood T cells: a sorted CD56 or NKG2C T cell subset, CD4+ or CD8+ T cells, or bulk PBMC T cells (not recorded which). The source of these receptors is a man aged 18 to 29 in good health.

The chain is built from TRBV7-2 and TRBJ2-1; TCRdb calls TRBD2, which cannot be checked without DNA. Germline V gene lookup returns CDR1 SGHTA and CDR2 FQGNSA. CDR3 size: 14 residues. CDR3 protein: CASSRGTSFNEQFF.

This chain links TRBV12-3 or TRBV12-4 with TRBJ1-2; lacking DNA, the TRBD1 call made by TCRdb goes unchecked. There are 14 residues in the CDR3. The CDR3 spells CASKTPGDRYGYTF.

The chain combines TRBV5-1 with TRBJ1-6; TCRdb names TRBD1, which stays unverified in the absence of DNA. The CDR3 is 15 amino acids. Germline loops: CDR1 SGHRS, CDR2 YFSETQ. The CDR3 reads CASSLDGGYNSPLHF.

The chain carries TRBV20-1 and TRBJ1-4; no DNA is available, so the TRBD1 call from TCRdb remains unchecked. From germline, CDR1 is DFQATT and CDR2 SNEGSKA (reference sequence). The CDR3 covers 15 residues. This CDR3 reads CSAYRLGGSNEKLFF.

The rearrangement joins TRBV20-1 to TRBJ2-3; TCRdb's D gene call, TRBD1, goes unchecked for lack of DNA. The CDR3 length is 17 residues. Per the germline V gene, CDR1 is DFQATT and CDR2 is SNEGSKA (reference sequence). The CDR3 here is CSARDSGQGGSVNTQYF.

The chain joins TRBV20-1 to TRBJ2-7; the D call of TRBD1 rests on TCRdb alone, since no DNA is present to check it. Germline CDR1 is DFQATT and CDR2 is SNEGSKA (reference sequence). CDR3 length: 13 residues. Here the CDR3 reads CSALPGHTVEQYF.

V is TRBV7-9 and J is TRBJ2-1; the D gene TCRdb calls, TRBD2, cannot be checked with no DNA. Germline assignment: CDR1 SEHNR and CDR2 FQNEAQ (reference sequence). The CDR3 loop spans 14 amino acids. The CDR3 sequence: CASSLSGRLNEQFF.